These T cell receptor beta chains were read from a single sample in a study of OX40 agonist ivuxolimab in advanced cancers. Using immunoSEQ multiplex PCR, the repertoire was profiled, and TCRdb retains in-frame clones only, with some absent. The sample has 63,000 or so clones; approximately 81% are singletons. The sample here was CD4+ or CD8+ T cells sorted from blood, taken in a trial of the OX40 agonist ivuxolimab. These TCRs come from an adult with an advanced solid tumor such as melanoma, head and neck, liver or kidney cancer. The CDR3 runs from the conserved cysteine through the conserved F or W. The order of the fields is J gene, V gene, clone size, D gene, CDR3 DNA, CDR3 protein. The D gene is left open where the match is weak. Clone size is given for some rows only: seen once, a few or many times, or a class if the clone is expanded.

j_call: TRBJ2-1
v_call: TRBV7-2
clone_size: .
d_call: .
cdr3_nt: TGTGCCAGCAGCTTAATCCCCTTAACCCGCTCCTACAATGAGCAGTTCTTC
cdr3_aa: CASSLIPLTRSYNEQFF

j_call: TRBJ2-7
v_call: TRBV5-4
clone_size: .
d_call: TRBD1
cdr3_nt: TGTGCCAGCAGCTTGTCAGTCAGGGGGACCTACGAGCAGTACTTC
cdr3_aa: CASSLSVRGTYEQYF

j_call: TRBJ1-5
v_call: TRBV7-2
clone_size: once
d_call: .
cdr3_nt: TGTGCCAGCAGTGGCGGACTGAGTAGCAATCAGCCCCAGCATTTT
cdr3_aa: CASSGGLSSNQPQHF

j_call: TRBJ2-2
v_call: TRBV6-6
clone_size: .
d_call: .
cdr3_nt: TGTGCCAGCAGGTTAACTTCTGGGACAACCGGGGAGCTGTTTTTT
cdr3_aa: CASRLTSGTTGELFF

j_call: TRBJ2-5
v_call: TRBV29-1
clone_size: few
d_call: .
cdr3_nt: TGCAGCGTTCTCCATTTGGGGGAGACCCAGTACTTC
cdr3_aa: CSVLHLGETQYF

j_call: TRBJ1-4
v_call: TRBV2
clone_size: .
d_call: .
cdr3_nt: TGTGCCAGCAGTTTACCGGGGGCCGCAACTAATGAAAAACTGTTTTTT
cdr3_aa: CASSLPGAATNEKLFF

j_call: TRBJ2-1
v_call: TRBV5-4
clone_size: .
d_call: TRBD1
cdr3_nt: TGTGCCAGCAGCTGGGACAGGGGTGTGATCCACAATGAGCAGTTCTTC
cdr3_aa: CASSWDRGVIHNEQFF

j_call: TRBJ1-5
v_call: TRBV19
clone_size: .
d_call: TRBD1
cdr3_nt: TGTGCCAGCAGGACAGGGACCGTTCAGCCCCAGCATTTT
cdr3_aa: CASRTGTVQPQHF

j_call: TRBJ1-5
v_call: TRBV4-1
clone_size: .
d_call: .
cdr3_nt: TGCGCCAGCAGCCAAGAGGGGCAGTTCCATCAGCCCCAGCATTTT
cdr3_aa: CASSQEGQFHQPQHF

j_call: TRBJ2-7
v_call: TRBV29-1
clone_size: .
d_call: .
cdr3_nt: TGCAGCGTTGTCGGCGCTAGCTCGGGCTACGAGCAGTACTTC
cdr3_aa: CSVVGASSGYEQYF

j_call: TRBJ2-1
v_call: TRBV7-6
clone_size: .
d_call: .
cdr3_nt: TGTGCCAGCAGCTTAGCGTTCTCTCAGAGCTCCTACAATGAGCAGTTCTTC
cdr3_aa: CASSLAFSQSSYNEQFF

j_call: TRBJ2-7
v_call: TRBV29-1
clone_size: .
d_call: TRBD1
cdr3_nt: TGCAGCGTTGAATTTGTCGGGACAGAGTCCTACGAGCAGTACTTC
cdr3_aa: CSVEFVGTESYEQYF

j_call: TRBJ2-1
v_call: TRBV4-3
clone_size: .
d_call: TRBD2
cdr3_nt: TGCGCCAGCAGCCAAGATCCGCCCAGCGGGGGGGCCAGACGGTCCTACAATGAGCAGTTCTTC
cdr3_aa: CASSQDPPSGGARRSYNEQFF

j_call: TRBJ2-7
v_call: TRBV4-2
clone_size: .
d_call: .
cdr3_nt: TGTGCCAGCAGCCAAAGCCTTATGGACGAGCAGTACTTC
cdr3_aa: CASSQSLMDEQYF

j_call: TRBJ2-7
v_call: TRBV5-1
clone_size: .
d_call: TRBD1
cdr3_nt: TGCGCCAGCAGCGTAACAGGGGTTACCGAGCAGTACTTC
cdr3_aa: CASSVTGVTEQYF

j_call: TRBJ1-3
v_call: TRBV28
clone_size: .
d_call: .
cdr3_nt: TGTGCCAGCGTAAAAGGAGGAATCTCTGGAAACACCATATATTTT
cdr3_aa: CASVKGGISGNTIYF

j_call: TRBJ1-1
v_call: TRBV7-2
clone_size: .
d_call: .
cdr3_nt: TGTGCCAGCAGCCTATTCTCGGGGAACACTGAAGCTTTCTTT
cdr3_aa: CASSLFSGNTEAFF

j_call: TRBJ2-7
v_call: TRBV6-6
clone_size: .
d_call: TRBD2
cdr3_nt: TGTGCCAGCAGGTCTAGCGGGACGAGCTACGAGCAGTACTTC
cdr3_aa: CASRSSGTSYEQYF

j_call: TRBJ2-7
v_call: TRBV7-9
clone_size: .
d_call: .
cdr3_nt: TGTGCCAGCAGCCTTGGGGCTGTAAGCTACGAGCAGTACTTC
cdr3_aa: CASSLGAVSYEQYF

j_call: TRBJ1-5
v_call: TRBV19
clone_size: .
d_call: .
cdr3_nt: TGTGCCAGTAGTATAGCCGCGGGGAATCAGCCCCAGCATTTT
cdr3_aa: CASSIAAGNQPQHF

j_call: TRBJ1-4
v_call: TRBV18
clone_size: .
d_call: TRBD1
cdr3_nt: TGTGCCAGCTCACCAGTGACAGGGCATGAAAAACTGTTTTTT
cdr3_aa: CASSPVTGHEKLFF

j_call: TRBJ2-5
v_call: TRBV19
clone_size: once
d_call: TRBD2
cdr3_nt: TGTGCCAGTAGTATATCAAGACTAGCGGCAAAAGAGACCCAGTACTTC
cdr3_aa: CASSISRLAAKETQYF

j_call: TRBJ2-7
v_call: TRBV4-1
clone_size: .
d_call: .
cdr3_nt: TGCGCCAGCAGCCAAGGCCTGGGTAGGGAGTACGAGCAGTACTTC
cdr3_aa: CASSQGLGREYEQYF

j_call: TRBJ2-1
v_call: TRBV30
clone_size: .
d_call: TRBD1
cdr3_nt: TGTGCCTGGGGTCTAGGTGGGACAGTAGAGCAGTTCTTC
cdr3_aa: CAWGLGGTVEQFF

j_call: TRBJ1-5
v_call: TRBV6-6
clone_size: .
d_call: .
cdr3_nt: TGTGCCAGCAGTTACTCCGGGGGGCCTAATCAGCCCCAGCATTTT
cdr3_aa: CASSYSGGPNQPQHF

j_call: TRBJ2-7
v_call: TRBV6-5
clone_size: .
d_call: .
cdr3_nt: TGTGCCAGCAGTGGTTCGACAGGATACTACGAGCAGTACTTC
cdr3_aa: CASSGSTGYYEQYF

j_call: TRBJ2-2
v_call: TRBV5-8
clone_size: .
d_call: .
cdr3_nt: TGTGCCAGCAGATACCGCCCCGGGACGAACCCCGGGGAGCTGTTTTTT
cdr3_aa: CASRYRPGTNPGELFF

j_call: TRBJ1-3
v_call: TRBV4-1
clone_size: .
d_call: TRBD1
cdr3_nt: TGCGCCAGCAGCGGGGACAGGGGGCGAAGAGGAAACACCATATATTTT
cdr3_aa: CASSGDRGRRGNTIYF

j_call: TRBJ1-1
v_call: TRBV18
clone_size: .
d_call: .
cdr3_nt: TGTGCCAGCTTGTTCTCGGGGGGGAACACTGAAGCTTTCTTT
cdr3_aa: CASLFSGGNTEAFF

j_call: TRBJ2-7
v_call: TRBV10-3
clone_size: .
d_call: .
cdr3_nt: TGTGCCATCATGCAAGGAGCCCCATACGAGCAGTACTTC
cdr3_aa: CAIMQGAPYEQYF

j_call: TRBJ2-5
v_call: TRBV19
clone_size: .
d_call: .
cdr3_nt: TGTGCCAGTAGTATCTCCTACACAAAGCAAGAGACCCAGTACTTC
cdr3_aa: CASSISYTKQETQYF

j_call: TRBJ1-6
v_call: TRBV10-3
clone_size: .
d_call: .
cdr3_nt: TGTGCCATCAGCGAGACTGCTGATAATTCACCCCTCCACTTT
cdr3_aa: CAISETADNSPLHF

j_call: TRBJ1-1
v_call: TRBV18
clone_size: .
d_call: .
cdr3_nt: TGTGCCAGCTCACCACCGCGCGGGGTGAACACTGAAGCTTTCTTT
cdr3_aa: CASSPPRGVNTEAFF

j_call: TRBJ1-5
v_call: TRBV15
clone_size: .
d_call: .
cdr3_nt: TGTGCCACCAGCAGAGGAGTGAATCAGCCCCAGCATTTT
cdr3_aa: CATSRGVNQPQHF

j_call: TRBJ1-1
v_call: TRBV21-1
clone_size: .
d_call: .
cdr3_nt: TGTGCCAGCAGCGTACGACAGGGGGCGACTGAAGCTTTCTTT
cdr3_aa: CASSVRQGATEAFF

j_call: TRBJ2-5
v_call: TRBV7-7
clone_size: .
d_call: TRBD1
cdr3_nt: TGTGCTAGCAGCTTAAGACAGGGAGCCCAAGAGACCCAGTACTTC
cdr3_aa: CASSLRQGAQETQYF

j_call: TRBJ2-4
v_call: TRBV5-8
clone_size: medium-sized
d_call: .
cdr3_nt: TGTGCCAGCAGCTTGGTGGTTGCCAAAAACATTCAGTACTTC
cdr3_aa: CASSLVVAKNIQYF

j_call: TRBJ2-1
v_call: TRBV4-2
clone_size: .
d_call: TRBD1
cdr3_nt: TGTGCCAGCAGCGATCGGGACAGGGTTGACAATGAGCAGTTCTTC
cdr3_aa: CASSDRDRVDNEQFF

j_call: TRBJ1-1
v_call: TRBV5-4
clone_size: .
d_call: .
cdr3_nt: TGTGCCAGCAGCCTTGAGGGTTTATTGAACACTGAAGCTTTCTTT
cdr3_aa: CASSLEGLLNTEAFF

j_call: TRBJ2-2
v_call: TRBV9
clone_size: .
d_call: TRBD2
cdr3_nt: TGTGCCAGCAGCGCCGGGTCCGGGACTACGAACACCGGGGAGCTGTTTTTT
cdr3_aa: CASSAGSGTTNTGELFF

j_call: TRBJ2-2
v_call: TRBV5-6
clone_size: few
d_call: .
cdr3_nt: TGTGCCAGCAGCTTGGCCAGGGGCACCGGGGAGCTGTTTTTT
cdr3_aa: CASSLARGTGELFF

j_call: TRBJ2-2
v_call: TRBV28
clone_size: .
d_call: TRBD2
cdr3_nt: TGTGCCAGCAGTTCTTACCGACTAGCGGGGGGCACCGGGGAGCTGTTTTTT
cdr3_aa: CASSSYRLAGGTGELFF

j_call: TRBJ1-5
v_call: TRBV4-1
clone_size: .
d_call: .
cdr3_nt: TGCGCCAGCAGCCAAGGGGGGGGGAACAATCAGCCCCAGCATTTT
cdr3_aa: CASSQGGGNNQPQHF

j_call: TRBJ2-1
v_call: TRBV7-8
clone_size: .
d_call: .
cdr3_nt: TGTGCCAGCAGCTTAGTGACCGCCCAAGAGCAGTTCTTC
cdr3_aa: CASSLVTAQEQFF

j_call: TRBJ2-7
v_call: TRBV29-1
clone_size: .
d_call: TRBD1
cdr3_nt: TGCAGCGTTGAAGAGGGACAGGGCTACGAGCAGTACTTC
cdr3_aa: CSVEEGQGYEQYF

j_call: TRBJ1-1
v_call: TRBV18
clone_size: .
d_call: .
cdr3_nt: TGTGCCAGCTCACCACCGACGGTTATATCCACTGAAGCTTTCTTT
cdr3_aa: CASSPPTVISTEAFF

j_call: TRBJ1-1
v_call: TRBV7-2
clone_size: .
d_call: TRBD1
cdr3_nt: TGTGCCAGCAGCACCCGACAGGGGGCTGAAGCTTTCTTT
cdr3_aa: CASSTRQGAEAFF

j_call: TRBJ1-1
v_call: TRBV18
clone_size: .
d_call: .
cdr3_nt: TGTGCCAGCTCACCTGGGAGTTACACTGAAGCTTTCTTT
cdr3_aa: CASSPGSYTEAFF

j_call: TRBJ2-3
v_call: TRBV7-9
clone_size: .
d_call: TRBD2
cdr3_nt: TGTGCCAGCAGCTTACTAGCGGGAACAGATACGCAGTATTTT
cdr3_aa: CASSLLAGTDTQYF

j_call: TRBJ1-2
v_call: TRBV10-3
clone_size: .
d_call: TRBD1
cdr3_nt: TGTGCCATCAGTGAAGGGACAGGCGGCTCGGACTATGGCTACACCTTC
cdr3_aa: CAISEGTGGSDYGYTF

j_call: TRBJ2-5
v_call: TRBV4-2
clone_size: few
d_call: TRBD1
cdr3_nt: TGTGCCAGCAGCCAAGCACAGGGGCAAGAGACCCAGTACTTC
cdr3_aa: CASSQAQGQETQYF

j_call: TRBJ2-5
v_call: TRBV6-5
clone_size: .
d_call: .
cdr3_nt: TGTGCCAGCAGTACCGGACAGACACGAGAGACCCAGTACTTC
cdr3_aa: CASSTGQTRETQYF

j_call: TRBJ1-3
v_call: TRBV6-1
clone_size: .
d_call: TRBD1
cdr3_nt: TGTGCCAGCATGAAGACAGGGGCTGGAAACACCATATATTTT
cdr3_aa: CASMKTGAGNTIYF